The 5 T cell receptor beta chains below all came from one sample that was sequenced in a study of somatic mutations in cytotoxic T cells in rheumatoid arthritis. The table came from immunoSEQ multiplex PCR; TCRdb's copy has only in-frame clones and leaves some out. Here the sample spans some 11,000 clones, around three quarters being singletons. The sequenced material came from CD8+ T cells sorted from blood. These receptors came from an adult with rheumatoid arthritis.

This CDR3 is CASSLDGSSYNEQFF. CDR3 sequence (DNA): TGTGCCAGCAGCTTAGACGGAAGCTCCTACAATGAGCAGTTCTTC. The chain has TRBV13 and TRBJ2-1; D unresolved. This CDR3 is 15 amino acids long. Germline V lookup: CDR1 PRHDT, CDR2 FYEKMQ (reference sequence). Trimming took off 1 base at V and 0 bases at J, with 7 bases between the two ends. Full variable domain (remainder filled in from reference TRBV13 and TRBJ2-1): AAGVIQSPRHLIKEKRETATLKCYPIPRHDTVYWYQQGPGQDPQFLISFYEKMQSDKGSIPDRFSAQQFSDYHSELNMSSLELGDSALYFCASSLDGSSYNEQFFGPGTRLTVL.

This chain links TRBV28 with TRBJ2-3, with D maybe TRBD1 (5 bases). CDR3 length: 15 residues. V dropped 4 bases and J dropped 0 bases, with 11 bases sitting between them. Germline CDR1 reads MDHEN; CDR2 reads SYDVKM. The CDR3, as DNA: TGTGCCAGCAGTTGGGGCTATATCAGCACAGATACGCAGTATTTT. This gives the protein CASSWGYISTDTQYF.

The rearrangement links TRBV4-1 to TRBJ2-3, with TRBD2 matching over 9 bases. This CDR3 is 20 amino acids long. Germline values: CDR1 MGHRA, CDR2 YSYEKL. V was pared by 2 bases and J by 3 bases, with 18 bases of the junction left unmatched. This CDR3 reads CASSQPLGTSGSLGTDTQYF. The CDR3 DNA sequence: TGCGCCAGCAGCCAACCCCTGGGCACTAGCGGGTCCTTGGGTACAGATACGCAGTATTTT.

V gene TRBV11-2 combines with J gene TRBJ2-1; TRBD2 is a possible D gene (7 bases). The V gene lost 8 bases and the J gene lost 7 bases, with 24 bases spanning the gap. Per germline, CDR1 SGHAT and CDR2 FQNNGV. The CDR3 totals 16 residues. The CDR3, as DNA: TGTGCCAGCCTAGGGGGGGAGGCGGGAGCACTGAATGAGCAGTTCTTC. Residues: CASLGGEAGALNEQFF.

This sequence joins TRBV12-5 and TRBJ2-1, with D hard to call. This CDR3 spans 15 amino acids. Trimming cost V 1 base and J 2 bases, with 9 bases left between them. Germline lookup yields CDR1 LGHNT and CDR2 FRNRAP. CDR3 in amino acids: CASGLAPSAYNEQFF. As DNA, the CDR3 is TGTGCTAGTGGTTTGGCCCCTAGTGCCTACAATGAGCAGTTCTTC.